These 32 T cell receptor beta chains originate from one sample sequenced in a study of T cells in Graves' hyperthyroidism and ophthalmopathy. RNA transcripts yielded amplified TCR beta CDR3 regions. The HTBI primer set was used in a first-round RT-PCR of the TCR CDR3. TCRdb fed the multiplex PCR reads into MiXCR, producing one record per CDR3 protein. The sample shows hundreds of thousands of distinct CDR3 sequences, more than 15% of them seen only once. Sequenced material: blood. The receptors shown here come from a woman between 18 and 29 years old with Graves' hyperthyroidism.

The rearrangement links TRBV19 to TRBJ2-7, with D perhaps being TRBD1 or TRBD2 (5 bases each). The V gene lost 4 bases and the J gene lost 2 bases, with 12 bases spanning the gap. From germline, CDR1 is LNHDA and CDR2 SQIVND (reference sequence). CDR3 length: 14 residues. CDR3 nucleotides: TGTGCCAGTAGTAAAGGGGACGGACCCTACGAGCAGTACTTC. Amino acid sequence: CASSKGDGPYEQYF.

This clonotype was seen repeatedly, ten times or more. CDR3 DNA: TGCAGTGCCCCGGGACTAGCGATCAACGAGCAGTACTTC. Its translation is CSAPGLAINEQYF. This rearrangement joins TRBV20-1 to TRBJ2-7; 10 bases fit TRBD2. The CDR3 contains 13 residues. Germline loops: CDR1 DFQATT, CDR2 SNEGSKA (reference sequence). V gave up 6 bases and J gave up 5 bases; unmatched junction bases: 7.

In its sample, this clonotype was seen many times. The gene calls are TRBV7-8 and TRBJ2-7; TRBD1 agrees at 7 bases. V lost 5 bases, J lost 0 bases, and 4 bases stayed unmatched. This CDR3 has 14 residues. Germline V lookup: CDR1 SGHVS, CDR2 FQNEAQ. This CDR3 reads CASSPRDSSYEQYF. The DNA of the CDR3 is TGTGCCAGCAGCCCCCGGGACAGCTCCTACGAGCAGTACTTC.

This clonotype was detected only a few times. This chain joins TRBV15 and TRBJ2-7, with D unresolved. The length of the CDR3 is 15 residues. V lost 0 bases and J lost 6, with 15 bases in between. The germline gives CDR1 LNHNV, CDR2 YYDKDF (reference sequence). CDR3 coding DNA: TGTGCCACCAGCAGAGAGCGAGCACTCGCGTCCGAGCAGTACTTC. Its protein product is CATSRERALASEQYF.

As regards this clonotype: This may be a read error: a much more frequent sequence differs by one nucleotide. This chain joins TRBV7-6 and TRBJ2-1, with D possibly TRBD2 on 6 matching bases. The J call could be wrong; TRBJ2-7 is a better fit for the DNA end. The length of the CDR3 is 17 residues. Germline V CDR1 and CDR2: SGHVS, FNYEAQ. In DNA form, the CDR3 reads TGTGCCAGCAGCAGATGGGGGAGGTCAAGCTCCTACAATGAGCAGTACTTC. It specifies CASSRWGRSSSYNEQYF.

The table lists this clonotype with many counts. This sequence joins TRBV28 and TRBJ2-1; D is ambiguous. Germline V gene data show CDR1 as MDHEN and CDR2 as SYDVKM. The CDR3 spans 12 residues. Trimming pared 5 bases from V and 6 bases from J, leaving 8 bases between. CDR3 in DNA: TGTGCCAGCAGTCTCCCCCTCAATGAGCAGTTCTTC. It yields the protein CASSLPLNEQFF. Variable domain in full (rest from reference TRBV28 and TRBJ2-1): DVKVTQSSRYLVKRTGEKVFLECVQDMDHENMFWYRQDPGLGLRLIYFSYDVKMKEKGDIPEGYSVSREKKERFSLILESASTNQTSMYLCASSLPLNEQFFGPGTRLTVL.

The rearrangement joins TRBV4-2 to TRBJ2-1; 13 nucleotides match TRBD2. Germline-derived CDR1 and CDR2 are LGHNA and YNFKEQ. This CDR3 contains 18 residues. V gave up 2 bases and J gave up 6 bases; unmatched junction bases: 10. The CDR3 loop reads CASSQPPGLAGEGNEQFF. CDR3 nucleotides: TGTGCCAGCAGCCAACCCCCCGGACTAGCGGGAGAGGGCAATGAGCAGTTCTTC.

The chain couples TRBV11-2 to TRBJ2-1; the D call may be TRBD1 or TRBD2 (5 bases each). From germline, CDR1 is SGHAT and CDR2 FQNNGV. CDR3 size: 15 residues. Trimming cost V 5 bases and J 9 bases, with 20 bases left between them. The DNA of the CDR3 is TGTGCCAGCAGCAACCGGGACCGTCGACGGGGTGAGCAGTTCTTC. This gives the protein CASSNRDRRRGEQFF.

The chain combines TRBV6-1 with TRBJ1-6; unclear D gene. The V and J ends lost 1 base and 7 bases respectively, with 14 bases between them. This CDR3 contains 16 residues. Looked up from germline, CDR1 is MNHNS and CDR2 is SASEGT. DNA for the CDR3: TGTGCCAGCAGTGAAGACGTTCGGTGGCAGAATTCACCCCTCCACTTT. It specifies CASSEDVRWQNSPLHF.

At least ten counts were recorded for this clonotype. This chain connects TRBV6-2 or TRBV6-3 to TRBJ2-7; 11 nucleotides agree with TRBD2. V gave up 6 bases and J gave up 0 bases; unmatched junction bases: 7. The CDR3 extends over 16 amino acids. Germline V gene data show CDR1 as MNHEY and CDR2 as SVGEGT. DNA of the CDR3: TGTGCCAGCAGCCGCATAGCGGGAGGGCTCTCCTACGAGCAGTACTTC. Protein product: CASSRIAGGLSYEQYF.

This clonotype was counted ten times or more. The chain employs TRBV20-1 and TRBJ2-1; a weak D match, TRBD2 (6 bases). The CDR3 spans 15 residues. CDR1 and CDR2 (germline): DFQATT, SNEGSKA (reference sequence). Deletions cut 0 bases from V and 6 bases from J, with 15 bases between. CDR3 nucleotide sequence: TGCAGTGCTAGAGATGGGCGGGACTCCCCCAATGAGCAGTTCTTC. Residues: CSARDGRDSPNEQFF.

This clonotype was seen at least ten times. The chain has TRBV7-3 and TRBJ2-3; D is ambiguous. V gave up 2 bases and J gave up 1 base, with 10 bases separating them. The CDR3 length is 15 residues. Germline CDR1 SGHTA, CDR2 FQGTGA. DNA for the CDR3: TGTGCCAGCAGCTTACAAGGGTTGGGCACAGATACGCAGTATTTT. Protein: CASSLQGLGTDTQYF.

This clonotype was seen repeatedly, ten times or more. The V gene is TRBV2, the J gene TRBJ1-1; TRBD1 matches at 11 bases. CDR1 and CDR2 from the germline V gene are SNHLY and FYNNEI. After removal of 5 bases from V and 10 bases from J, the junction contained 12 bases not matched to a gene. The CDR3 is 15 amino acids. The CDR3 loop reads CASSTRPGQGEGAFF. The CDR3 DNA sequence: TGTGCCAGCAGTACACGTCCGGGACAGGGGGAGGGAGCTTTCTTT.

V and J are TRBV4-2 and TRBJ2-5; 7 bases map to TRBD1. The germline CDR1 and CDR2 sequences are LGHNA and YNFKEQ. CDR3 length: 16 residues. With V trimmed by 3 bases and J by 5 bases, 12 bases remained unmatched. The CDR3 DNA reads TGTGCCAGCAGCCACCCGTGGCGCGACAGGGAGGAGACCCAGTACTTC. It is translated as CASSHPWRDREETQYF.

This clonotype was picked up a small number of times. CDR3 protein: CASSAVLAGGSNEQFF. The DNA for the CDR3 is TGTGCCAGCAGCGCAGTACTAGCGGGGGGATCCAATGAGCAGTTCTTC. J is TRBJ2-1 and V is TRBV9; 12 bases agree with TRBD2. The CDR3 has 16 amino acids. The germline CDR1 and CDR2 sequences are SGDLS and YYNGEE. J gave up 6 bases and V 3 bases, and 7 bases lay outside the gene matches. Full variable domain (rest looked up from reference TRBV9 and TRBJ2-1): DSGVTQTPKHLITATGQRVTLRCSPRSGDLSVYWYQQSLDQGLQFLIQYYNGEERAKGNILERFSAQQFPDLHSELNLSSLELGDSALYFCASSAVLAGGSNEQFFGPGTRLTVL.

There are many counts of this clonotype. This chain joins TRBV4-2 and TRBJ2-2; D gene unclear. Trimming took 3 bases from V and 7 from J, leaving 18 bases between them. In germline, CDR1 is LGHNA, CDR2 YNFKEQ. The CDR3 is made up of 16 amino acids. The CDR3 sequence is CASSHLTTSRSGELFF. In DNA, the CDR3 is TGTGCCAGCAGCCATTTAACTACGTCTCGGAGCGGGGAGCTGTTTTTT.

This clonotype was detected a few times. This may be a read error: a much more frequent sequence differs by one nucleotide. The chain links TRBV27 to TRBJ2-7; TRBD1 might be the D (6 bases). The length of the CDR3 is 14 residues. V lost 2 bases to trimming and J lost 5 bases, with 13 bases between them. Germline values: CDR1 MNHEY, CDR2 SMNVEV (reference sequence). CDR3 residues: CASSLTPGVHEQYF. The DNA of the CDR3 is TGTGCCAGCAGTTTAACTCCAGGGGTCCACGAGCAGTACTTC.

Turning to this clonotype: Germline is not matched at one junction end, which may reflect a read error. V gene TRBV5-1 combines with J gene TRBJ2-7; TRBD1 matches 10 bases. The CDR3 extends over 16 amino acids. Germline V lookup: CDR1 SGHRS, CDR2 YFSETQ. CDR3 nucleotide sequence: TGCGCCAGCAGCTATTCCGGGACAGGGGTCTCCTACGGGCAGTACTTC. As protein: CASSYSGTGVSYGQYF. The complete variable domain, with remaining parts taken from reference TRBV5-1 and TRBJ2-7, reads KAGVTQTPRYLIKTRGQQVTLSCSPISGHRSVSWYQQTPGQGLQFLFEYFSETQRNKGNFPGRFSGRQFSNSRSEMNVSTLELGDSALYLCASSYSGTGVSYGQYFGPGTRLTVT.

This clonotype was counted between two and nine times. The CDR3 loop is CASSSGYDYEQYF. The CDR3 DNA sequence: TGTGCCAGCAGCTCCGGATACGACTACGAGCAGTACTTC. V gene TRBV7-9 combines with J gene TRBJ2-7, with D hard to call. The germline gives CDR1 SEHNR, CDR2 FQNEAQ (reference sequence). The ends were cut back, 4 bases at V and 3 bases at J, with 10 bases in the middle. This CDR3 is built from 13 residues.

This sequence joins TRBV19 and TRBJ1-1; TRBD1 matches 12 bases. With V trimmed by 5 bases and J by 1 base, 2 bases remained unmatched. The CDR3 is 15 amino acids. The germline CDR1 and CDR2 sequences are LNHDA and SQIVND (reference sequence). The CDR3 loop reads CASSRGQGANTEAFF. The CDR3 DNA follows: TGTGCCAGTAGTCGGGGACAGGGGGCGAACACTGAAGCTTTCTTT.

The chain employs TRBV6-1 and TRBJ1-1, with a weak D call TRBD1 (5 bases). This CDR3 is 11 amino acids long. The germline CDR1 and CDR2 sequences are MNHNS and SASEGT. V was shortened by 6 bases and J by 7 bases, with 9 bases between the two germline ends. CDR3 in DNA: TGTGCCAGCAGACGACAGCTTGAAGCTTTCTTT. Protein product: CASRRQLEAFF.

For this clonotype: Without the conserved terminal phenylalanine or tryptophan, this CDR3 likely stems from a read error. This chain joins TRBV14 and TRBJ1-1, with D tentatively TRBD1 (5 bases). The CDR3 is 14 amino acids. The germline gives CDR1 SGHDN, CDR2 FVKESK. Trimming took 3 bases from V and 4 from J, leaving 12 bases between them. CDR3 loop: CASSQEGHPTEAFL. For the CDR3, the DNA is TGTGCCAGCAGCCAGGAAGGACACCCCACTGAAGCTTTCCTT.

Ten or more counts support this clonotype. In nucleotides, the CDR3 is TGCAGCTCGCTCGAGACAGGGACTTGGGGAGAGACCCAGTACTTC. This encodes CSSLETGTWGETQYF. The chain recombines TRBV29-1 with TRBJ2-5; D is perhaps TRBD1 (7 bases). Deletions cut 8 bases from V and 4 bases from J, with 23 bases between. This CDR3 has 15 amino acids. Germline V gives CDR1 SQVTM, CDR2 ANQGSEA.

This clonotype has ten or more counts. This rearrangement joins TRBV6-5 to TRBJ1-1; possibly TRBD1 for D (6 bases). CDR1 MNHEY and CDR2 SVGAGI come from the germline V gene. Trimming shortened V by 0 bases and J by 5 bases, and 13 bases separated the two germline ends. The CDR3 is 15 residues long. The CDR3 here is CASSYSTEGGTEAFF. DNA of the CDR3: TGTGCCAGCAGTTACTCGACGGAGGGGGGGACTGAAGCTTTCTTT.

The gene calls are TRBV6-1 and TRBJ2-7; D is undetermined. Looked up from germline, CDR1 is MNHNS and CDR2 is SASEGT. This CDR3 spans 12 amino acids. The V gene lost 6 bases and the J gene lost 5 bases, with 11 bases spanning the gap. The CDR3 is CASSQRPHEQYF. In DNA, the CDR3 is TGTGCCAGCAGCCAAAGGCCCCACGAGCAGTACTTC.

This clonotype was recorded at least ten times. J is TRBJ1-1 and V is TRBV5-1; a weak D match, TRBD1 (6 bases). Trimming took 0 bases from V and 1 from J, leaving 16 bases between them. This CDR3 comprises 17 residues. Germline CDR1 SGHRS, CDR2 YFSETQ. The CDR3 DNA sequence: TGCGCCAGCAGCTTGGAAAGGCCGGGACAAAGGAACACTGAAGCTTTCTTT. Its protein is CASSLERPGQRNTEAFF.

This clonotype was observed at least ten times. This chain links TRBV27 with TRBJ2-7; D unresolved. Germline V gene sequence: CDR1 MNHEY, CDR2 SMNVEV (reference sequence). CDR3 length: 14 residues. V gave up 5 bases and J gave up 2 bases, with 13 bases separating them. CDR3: CASSPSQGPYEQYF. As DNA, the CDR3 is TGTGCCAGCAGTCCGTCCCAAGGGCCCTACGAGCAGTACTTC.

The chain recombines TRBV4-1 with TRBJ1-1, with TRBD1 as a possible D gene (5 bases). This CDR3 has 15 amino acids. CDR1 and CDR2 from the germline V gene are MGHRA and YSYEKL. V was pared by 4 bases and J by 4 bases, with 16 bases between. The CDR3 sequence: CASSLGRQALTEAFF. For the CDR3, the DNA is TGCGCCAGCAGCCTGGGGCGGCAGGCCCTCACTGAAGCTTTCTTT.

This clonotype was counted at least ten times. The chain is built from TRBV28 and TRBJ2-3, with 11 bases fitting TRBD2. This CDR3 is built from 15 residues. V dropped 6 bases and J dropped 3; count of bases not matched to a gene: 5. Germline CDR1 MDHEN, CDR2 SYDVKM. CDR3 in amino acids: CASSSSGRVTDTQYF. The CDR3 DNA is TGTGCCAGCAGCAGTAGCGGGAGGGTGACAGATACGCAGTATTTT.

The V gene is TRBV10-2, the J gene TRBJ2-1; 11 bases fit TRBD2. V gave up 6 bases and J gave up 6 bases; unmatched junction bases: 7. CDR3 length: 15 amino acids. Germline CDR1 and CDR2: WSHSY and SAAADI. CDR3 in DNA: TGCGCCAGCAGGGATAGCGGGAGGGCCGGCAATGAGCAGTTCTTC. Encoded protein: CASRDSGRAGNEQFF.

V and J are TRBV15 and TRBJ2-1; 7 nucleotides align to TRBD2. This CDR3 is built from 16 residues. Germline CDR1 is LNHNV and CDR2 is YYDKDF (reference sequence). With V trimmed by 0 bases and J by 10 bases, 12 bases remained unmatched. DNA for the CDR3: TGTGCCACCAGCAGAGATCGGCTAGCGCGGGAGAGGGAGCAGTTCTTC. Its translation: CATSRDRLAREREQFF.

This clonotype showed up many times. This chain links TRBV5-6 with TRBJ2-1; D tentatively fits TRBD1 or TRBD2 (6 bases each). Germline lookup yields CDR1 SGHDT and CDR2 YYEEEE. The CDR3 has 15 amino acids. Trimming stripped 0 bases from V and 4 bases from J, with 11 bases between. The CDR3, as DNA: TGTGCCAGCAGCTTGGATGGGGGGCCGTACAATGAGCAGTTCTTC. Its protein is CASSLDGGPYNEQFF.